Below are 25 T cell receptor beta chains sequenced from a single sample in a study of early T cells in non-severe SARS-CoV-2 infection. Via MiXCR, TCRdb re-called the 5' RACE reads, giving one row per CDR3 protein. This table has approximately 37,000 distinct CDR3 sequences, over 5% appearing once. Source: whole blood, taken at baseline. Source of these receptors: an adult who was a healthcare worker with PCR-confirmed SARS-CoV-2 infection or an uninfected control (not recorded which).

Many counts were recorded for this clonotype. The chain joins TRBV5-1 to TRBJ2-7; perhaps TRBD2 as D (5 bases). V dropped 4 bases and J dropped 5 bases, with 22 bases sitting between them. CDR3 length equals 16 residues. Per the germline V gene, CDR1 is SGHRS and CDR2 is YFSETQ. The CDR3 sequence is CASSLDVGNPYDEQYF. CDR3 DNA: TGCGCCAGCAGCCTGGATGTCGGGAACCCATATGACGAGCAGTACTTC.

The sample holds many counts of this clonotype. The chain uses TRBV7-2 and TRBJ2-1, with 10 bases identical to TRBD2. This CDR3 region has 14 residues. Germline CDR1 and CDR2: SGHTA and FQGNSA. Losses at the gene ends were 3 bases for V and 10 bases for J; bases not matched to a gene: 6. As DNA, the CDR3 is TGTGCCAGCAGCTTCAGGACTAGCGGTGAGGAGCAGTTCTTC. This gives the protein CASSFRTSGEEQFF.

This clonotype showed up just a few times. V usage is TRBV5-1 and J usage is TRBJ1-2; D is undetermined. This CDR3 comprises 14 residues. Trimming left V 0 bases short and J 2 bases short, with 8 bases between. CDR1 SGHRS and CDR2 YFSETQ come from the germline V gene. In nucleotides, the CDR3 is TGCGCCAGCAGCTTGGAGTCATCCAACTATGGCTACACCTTC. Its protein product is CASSLESSNYGYTF.

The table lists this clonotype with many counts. CDR3 sequence reads: CASGYRGTNGYTF. The DNA of the CDR3 is TGTGCCAGCGGGTACAGGGGGACCAATGGCTACACCTTC. The rearrangement joins TRBV12-3 or TRBV12-4 to TRBJ1-2; 8 bases align to TRBD1. There are 13 residues in the CDR3. Trimming took 8 bases from V and 6 from J; bases not matched to a gene: 8.

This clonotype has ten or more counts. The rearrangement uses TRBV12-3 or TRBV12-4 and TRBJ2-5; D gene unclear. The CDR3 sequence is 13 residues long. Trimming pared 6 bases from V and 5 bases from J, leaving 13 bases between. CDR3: CASRPWESETQYF. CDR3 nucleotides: TGTGCCAGCAGGCCCTGGGAAAGCGAGACCCAGTACTTC.

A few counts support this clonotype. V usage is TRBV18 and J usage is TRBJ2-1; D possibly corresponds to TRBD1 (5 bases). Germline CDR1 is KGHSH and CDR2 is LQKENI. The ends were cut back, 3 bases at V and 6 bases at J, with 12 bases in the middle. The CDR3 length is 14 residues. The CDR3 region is CASSPRSQGNEQFF. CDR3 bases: TGTGCCAGCTCACCCCGTTCTCAGGGCAATGAGCAGTTCTTC.

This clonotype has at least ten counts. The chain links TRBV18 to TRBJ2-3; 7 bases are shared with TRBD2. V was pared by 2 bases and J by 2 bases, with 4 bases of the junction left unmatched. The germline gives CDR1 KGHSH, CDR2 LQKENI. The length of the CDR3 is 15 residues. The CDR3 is CASSPSGTHTDTQYF. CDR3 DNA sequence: TGTGCCAGCTCACCAAGCGGGACCCACACAGATACGCAGTATTTT.

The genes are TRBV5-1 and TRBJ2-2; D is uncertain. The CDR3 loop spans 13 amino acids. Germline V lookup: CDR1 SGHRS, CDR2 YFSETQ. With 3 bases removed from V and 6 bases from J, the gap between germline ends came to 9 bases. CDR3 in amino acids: CASSSDPAGELFF. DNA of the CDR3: TGCGCCAGCAGCTCCGACCCGGCCGGGGAGCTGTTTTTT.

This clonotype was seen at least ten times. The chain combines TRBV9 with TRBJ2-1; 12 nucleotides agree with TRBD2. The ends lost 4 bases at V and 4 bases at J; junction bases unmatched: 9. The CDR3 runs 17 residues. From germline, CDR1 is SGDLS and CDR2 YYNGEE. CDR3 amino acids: CASSLDTSGRTYNEQFF. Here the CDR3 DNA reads TGTGCCAGCAGCTTGGATACTAGCGGGAGGACGTACAATGAGCAGTTCTTC.

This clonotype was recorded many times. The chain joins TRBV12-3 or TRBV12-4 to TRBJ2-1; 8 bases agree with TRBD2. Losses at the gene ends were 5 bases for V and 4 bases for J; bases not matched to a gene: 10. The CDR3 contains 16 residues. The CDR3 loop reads CASSQYTSGFYNEQFF. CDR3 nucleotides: TGTGCCAGCAGTCAATATACTAGCGGCTTTTACAATGAGCAGTTCTTC.

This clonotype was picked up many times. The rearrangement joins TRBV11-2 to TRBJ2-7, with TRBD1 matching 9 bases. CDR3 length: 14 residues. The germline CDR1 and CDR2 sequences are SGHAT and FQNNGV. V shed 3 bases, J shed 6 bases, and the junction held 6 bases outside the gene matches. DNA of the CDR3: TGTGCCAGCAGCTTCGGACAGGGGAATAGCGAGCAGTACGTC. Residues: CASSFGQGNSEQYV.

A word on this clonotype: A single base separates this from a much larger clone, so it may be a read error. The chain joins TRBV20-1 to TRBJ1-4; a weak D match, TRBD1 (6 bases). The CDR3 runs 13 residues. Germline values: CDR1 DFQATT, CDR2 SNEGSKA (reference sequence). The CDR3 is CSAPRDIGEILFF. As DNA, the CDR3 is TGCAGTGCCCCCCGGGACATAGGTGAAATACTGTTTTTT.

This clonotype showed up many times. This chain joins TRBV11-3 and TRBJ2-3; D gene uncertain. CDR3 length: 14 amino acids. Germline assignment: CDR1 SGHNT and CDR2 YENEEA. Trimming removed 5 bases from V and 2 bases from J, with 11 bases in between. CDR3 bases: TGTGCCAGCAGCATGAGACGCGTCACAGATACGCAGTATTTT. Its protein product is CASSMRRVTDTQYF.

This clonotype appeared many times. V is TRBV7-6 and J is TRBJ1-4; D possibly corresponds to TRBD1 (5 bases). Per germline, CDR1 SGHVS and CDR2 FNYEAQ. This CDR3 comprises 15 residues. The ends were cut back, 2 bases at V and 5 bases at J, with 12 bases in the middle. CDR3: CASSLQPGLNEKLFF. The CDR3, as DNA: TGTGCCAGCAGCTTACAGCCAGGGCTGAATGAAAAACTGTTTTTT.

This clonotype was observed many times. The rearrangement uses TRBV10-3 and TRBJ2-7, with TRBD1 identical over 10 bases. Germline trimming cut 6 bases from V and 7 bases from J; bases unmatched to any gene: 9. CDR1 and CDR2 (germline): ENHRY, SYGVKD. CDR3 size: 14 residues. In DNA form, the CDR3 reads TGTGCCATCAGCAGACAGGGGGCGGTTGGTGAGCAGTACTTC. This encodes CAISRQGAVGEQYF.

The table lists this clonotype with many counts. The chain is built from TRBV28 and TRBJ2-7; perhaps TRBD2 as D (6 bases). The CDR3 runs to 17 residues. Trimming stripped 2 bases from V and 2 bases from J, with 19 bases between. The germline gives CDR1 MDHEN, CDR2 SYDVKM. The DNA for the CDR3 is TGTGCCAGCAGTTTAAGGCCATGGGGACTCGAAACCTACGAGCAGTACTTC. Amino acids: CASSLRPWGLETYEQYF.

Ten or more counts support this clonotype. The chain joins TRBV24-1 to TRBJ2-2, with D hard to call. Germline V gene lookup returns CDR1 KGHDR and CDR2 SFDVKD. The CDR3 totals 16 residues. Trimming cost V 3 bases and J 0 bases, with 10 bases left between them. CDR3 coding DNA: TGTGCCACCAGTGATCACATCCAACCGAACACCGGGGAGCTGTTTTTT. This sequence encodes CATSDHIQPNTGELFF.

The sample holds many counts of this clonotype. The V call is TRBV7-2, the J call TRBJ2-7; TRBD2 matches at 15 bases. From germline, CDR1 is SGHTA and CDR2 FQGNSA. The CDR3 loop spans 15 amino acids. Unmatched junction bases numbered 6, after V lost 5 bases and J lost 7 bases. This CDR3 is CASSTGLAGGREQYF. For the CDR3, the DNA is TGTGCCAGCAGCACGGGACTAGCGGGAGGTCGTGAGCAGTACTTC.

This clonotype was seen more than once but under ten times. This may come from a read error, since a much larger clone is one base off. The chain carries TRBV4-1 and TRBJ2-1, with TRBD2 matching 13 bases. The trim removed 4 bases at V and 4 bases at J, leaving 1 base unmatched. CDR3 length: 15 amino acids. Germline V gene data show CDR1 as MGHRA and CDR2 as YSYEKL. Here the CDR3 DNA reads TGCGCCAGCAGCCGGGGACTAGCGGGGTACAATGAGCAGTTCTTC. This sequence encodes CASSRGLAGYNEQFF.

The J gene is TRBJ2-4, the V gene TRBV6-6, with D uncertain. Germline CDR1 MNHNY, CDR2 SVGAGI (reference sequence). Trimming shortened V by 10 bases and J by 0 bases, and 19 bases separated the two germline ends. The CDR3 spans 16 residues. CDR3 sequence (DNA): TGTGCCACTACCGGTGAACTTAATCTAGCCAAAAACATTCAGTACTTC. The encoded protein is CATTGELNLAKNIQYF.

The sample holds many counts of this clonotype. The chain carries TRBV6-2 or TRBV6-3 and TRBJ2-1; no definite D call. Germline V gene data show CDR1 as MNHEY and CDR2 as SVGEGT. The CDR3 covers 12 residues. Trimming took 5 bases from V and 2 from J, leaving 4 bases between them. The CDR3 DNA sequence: TGTGCCAGCAGTCCGGCCTACAATGAGCAGTTCTTC. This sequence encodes CASSPAYNEQFF.

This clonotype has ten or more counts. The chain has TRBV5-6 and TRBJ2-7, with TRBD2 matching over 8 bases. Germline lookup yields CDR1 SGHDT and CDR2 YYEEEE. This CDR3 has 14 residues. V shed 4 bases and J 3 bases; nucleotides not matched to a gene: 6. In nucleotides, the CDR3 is TGTGCCAGCAGCGGAAGCGGGAGTTACTACGAGCAGTACGTC. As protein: CASSGSGSYYEQYV.

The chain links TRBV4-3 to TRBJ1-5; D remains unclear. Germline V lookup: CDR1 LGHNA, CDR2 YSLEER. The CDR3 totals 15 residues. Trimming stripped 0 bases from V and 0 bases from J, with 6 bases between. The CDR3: CASSQELYSNQPQHF. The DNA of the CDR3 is TGCGCCAGCAGCCAAGAACTGTATAGCAATCAGCCCCAGCATTTT.

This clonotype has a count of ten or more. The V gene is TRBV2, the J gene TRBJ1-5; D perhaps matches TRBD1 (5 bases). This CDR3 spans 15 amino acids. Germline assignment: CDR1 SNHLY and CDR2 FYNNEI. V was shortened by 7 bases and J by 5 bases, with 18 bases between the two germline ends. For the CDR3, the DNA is TGTGCCAGCACTTACCCTGGGGCGGCTGATCAGCCCCAGCATTTT. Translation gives CASTYPGAADQPQHF.

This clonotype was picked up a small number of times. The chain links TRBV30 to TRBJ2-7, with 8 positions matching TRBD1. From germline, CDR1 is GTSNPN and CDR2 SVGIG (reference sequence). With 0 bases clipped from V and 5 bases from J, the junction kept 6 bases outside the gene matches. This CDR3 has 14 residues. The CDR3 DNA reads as TGTGCCTGGAGTGTCCTCGCAGGGGGCCACGAGCAGTACTTC. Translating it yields CAWSVLAGGHEQYF.